Described below is a single T cell receptor (beta chain) sequence and its context. The antigen remains unidentified. Cells designated naive CD8 were CD45RO-negative and were positively selected for CCR7, with terminally differentiated effector memory CD45RA+ cells excluded. Here immunoSEQ multiplex PCR was the method, and the copy in TCRdb shows in-frame clones only, minus some. The top ten clones hold more than 1.5% of a sample with about 2,100,000 clones, roughly 91% of them seen once. Germline CDR1 is SEHNR and CDR2 is FQNEAQ (reference sequence). The CDR3 covers 12 residues. Trimming stripped 5 bases from V and 6 bases from J, with 11 bases between. These data originate in a study of shared clonotypes between healthy human individuals. Findings of the study overall: Clonotype sharing among donors was thought likely to change with sequencing depth.

Source material: naive CD8+ T cells from PBMCs. The gene calls are TRBV7-9 and TRBJ2-7; D is ambiguous. The TCR sequence derives from a man between 18 and 35 years old in good health. Some clones in this sample may be carry-over from other donors' samples. CDR3 bases: TGTGCCAGCAGCCCCTCGAAGGGCGAGCAGTACTTC. Protein product: CASSPSKGEQYF.